This T cell receptor beta chain was observed in a study of blood T cell repertoires in COVID-19 (TCRdb year 2020). The study in broad terms: The collaborator samples originated in the United States, Italy and Spain and spanned the acute and convalescent phases of COVID-19. The material from the prospective study consisted of cDNA or gDNA derived from T cells, B-cell-depleted T cells, or PBMCs. Subjects who had been exposed to COVID-19, were actively infected with it, or had recovered from it provided the deeply sampled blood TCRbeta repertoires that made up the dataset. The repertoires were released in a freely available public database intended as a resource for research on the immune response to SARS-CoV-2. Samples were obtained from the ongoing ImmuneRACE study (first 160 participants) and from about 1,300 subjects provided by 6 global collaborators. The sample metadata nearly always contained a de-identified subject ID, COVID-19 status, age in years and sex. HLA class I and class II types, where available, came from metadata supplied by the sample provider rather than from assay-based typing. The investigation overall reported the following: Clinical and demographic metadata were provided uncurated, with the amount varying by source and participant.

Collaborating institutions collected whole blood in K2EDTA tubes following their own protocols. For TCRbeta analysis, collaborators shipped samples in one of three forms: frozen whole blood, isolated PBMCs, or DNA extracted from either of those sample types. This clone was counted only a few times. No cognate antigen has been identified for it. Base qualities were left out, and no much larger clone turns up one base away. TCRbeta CDR3 regions were amplified from genomic DNA by means of the immunoSEQ Assay, a bias-controlled multiplex PCR. In the source study's methods: Within the assay, amplification of reference gene primers was used to estimate how many nucleated cells each sample contained. Sequence reads were collapsed and filtered to measure the absolute abundance of every unique TCRbeta CDR3 rearrangement. Productive Simpson clonality was computed per sample as the square root of Simpson's diversity index over productive rearrangements. Here the immuneACCESS table is served through TCRdb, limited to in-frame sequences with V and J called. Missing clones are a known gap in these copies; in checked studies unresolved V genes cover under half, and the rest lacks a known reason. That table supplies the V and J calls and clone size; D and trimming were determined from the DNA. A total of more than 60,000 clones appear in this sample, about nine tenths of them only once. The leading ten clones occupy roughly 4.4% of the sample.

The CDR3 starts with the cysteine, ends with the phenylalanine, and has 15 residues. The CDR3 DNA has 45 bases and is translated from base 1. Sequencing was performed on peripheral blood. The chain employs TRBV21-1 and TRBJ2-3; the tabulated D call, TRBD1, remains unverified against the DNA. TRBV21-1 is an annotated pseudogene. This TCR came from a man aged 45-65 years with active COVID-19. The CDR3: CASSNRFQYLDTQYF. The base sequence is TGTGCCAGCAGCAATCGATTTCAGTATCTGGATACGCAGTATTTT.